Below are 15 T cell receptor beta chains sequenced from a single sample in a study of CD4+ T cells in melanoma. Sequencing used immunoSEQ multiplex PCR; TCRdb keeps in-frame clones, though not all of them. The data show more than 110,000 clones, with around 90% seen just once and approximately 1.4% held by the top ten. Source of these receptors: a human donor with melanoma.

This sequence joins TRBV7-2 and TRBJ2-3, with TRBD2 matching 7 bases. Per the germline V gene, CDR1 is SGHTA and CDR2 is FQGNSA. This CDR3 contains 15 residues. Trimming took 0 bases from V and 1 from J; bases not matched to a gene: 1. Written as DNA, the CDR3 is TGTGCCAGCAGCTTAGCGGCGGGGGGCACAGATACGCAGTATTTT. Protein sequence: CASSLAAGGTDTQYF.

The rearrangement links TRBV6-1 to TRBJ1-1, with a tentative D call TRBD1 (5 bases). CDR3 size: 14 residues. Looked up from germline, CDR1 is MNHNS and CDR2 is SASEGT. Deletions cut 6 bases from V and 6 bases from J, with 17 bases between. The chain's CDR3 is CASRATGVKPEAFF. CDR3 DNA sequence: TGTGCCAGCAGAGCCACAGGAGTCAAGCCTGAAGCTTTCTTT.

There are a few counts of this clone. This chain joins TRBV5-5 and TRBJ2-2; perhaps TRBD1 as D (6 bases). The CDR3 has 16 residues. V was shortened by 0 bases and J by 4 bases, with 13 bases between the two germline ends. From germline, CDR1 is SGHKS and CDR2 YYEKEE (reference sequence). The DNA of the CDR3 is TGTGCCAGCAGCTTGGGTTGGGGGCAGTTCACCGGGGAGCTGTTTTTT. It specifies CASSLGWGQFTGELFF. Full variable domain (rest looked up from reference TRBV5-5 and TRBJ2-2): DAGVTQSPTHLIKTRGQQVTLRCSPISGHKSVSWYQQVLGQGPQFIFQYYEKEERGRGNFPDRFSARQFPNYSSELNVNALLLGDSALYLCASSLGWGQFTGELFFGEGSRLTVL.

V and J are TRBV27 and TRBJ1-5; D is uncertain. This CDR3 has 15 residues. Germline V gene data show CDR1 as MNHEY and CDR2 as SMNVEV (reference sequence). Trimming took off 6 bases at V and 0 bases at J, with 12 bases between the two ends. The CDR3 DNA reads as TGTGCCAGCAGACGAAATGCGTTTAGCAATCAGCCCCAGCATTTT. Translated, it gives CASRRNAFSNQPQHF.

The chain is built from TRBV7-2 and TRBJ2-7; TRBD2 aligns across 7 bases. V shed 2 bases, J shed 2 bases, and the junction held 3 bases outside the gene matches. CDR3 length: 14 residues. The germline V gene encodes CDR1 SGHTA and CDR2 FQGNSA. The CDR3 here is CASSLSGAPYEQYF. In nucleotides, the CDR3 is TGTGCCAGCAGCTTAAGCGGGGCCCCCTACGAGCAGTACTTC.

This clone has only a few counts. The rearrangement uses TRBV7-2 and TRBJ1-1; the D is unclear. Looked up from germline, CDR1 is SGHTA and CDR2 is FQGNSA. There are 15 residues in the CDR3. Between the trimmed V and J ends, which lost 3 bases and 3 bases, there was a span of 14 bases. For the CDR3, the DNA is TGTGCCAGCAGCTTTGGTCCCTACGGGGACACTGAAGCTTTCTTT. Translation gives CASSFGPYGDTEAFF.

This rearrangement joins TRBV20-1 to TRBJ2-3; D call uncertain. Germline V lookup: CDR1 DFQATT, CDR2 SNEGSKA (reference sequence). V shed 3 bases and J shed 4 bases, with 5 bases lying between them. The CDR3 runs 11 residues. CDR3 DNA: TGCAGTGCTAGGATGTCAGATACGCAGTATTTT. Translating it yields CSARMSDTQYF.

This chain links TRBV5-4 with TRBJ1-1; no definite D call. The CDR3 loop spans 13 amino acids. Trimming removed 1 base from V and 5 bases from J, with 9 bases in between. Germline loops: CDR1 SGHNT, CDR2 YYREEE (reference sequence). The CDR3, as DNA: TGTGCCAGCAGCTTGTGGTTGGGGACTGAAGCTTTCTTT. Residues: CASSLWLGTEAFF.

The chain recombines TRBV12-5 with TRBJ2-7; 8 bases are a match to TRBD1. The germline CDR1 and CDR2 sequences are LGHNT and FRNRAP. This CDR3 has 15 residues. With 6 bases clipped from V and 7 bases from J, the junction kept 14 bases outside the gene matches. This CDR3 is CASGPPTGARVEQYF. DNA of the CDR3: TGTGCTAGTGGCCCTCCGACAGGGGCGAGAGTAGAGCAGTACTTC.

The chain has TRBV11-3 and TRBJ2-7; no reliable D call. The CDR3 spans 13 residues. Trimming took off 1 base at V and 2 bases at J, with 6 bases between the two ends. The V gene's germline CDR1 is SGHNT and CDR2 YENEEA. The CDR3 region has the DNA TGTGCCAGCAGCTTAGCAGGACCCTACGAGCAGTACTTC. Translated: CASSLAGPYEQYF.

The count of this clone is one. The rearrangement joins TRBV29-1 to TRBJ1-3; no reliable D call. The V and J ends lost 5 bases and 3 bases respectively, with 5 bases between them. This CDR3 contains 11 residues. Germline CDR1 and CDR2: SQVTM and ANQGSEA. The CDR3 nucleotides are TGCAGCGTTTATCTTGGAAACACCATATATTTT. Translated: CSVYLGNTIYF.

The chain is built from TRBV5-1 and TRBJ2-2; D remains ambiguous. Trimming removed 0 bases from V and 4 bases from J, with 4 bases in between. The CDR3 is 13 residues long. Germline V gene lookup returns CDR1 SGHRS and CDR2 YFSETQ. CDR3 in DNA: TGCGCCAGCAGCTTGGAGGGCACCGGGGAGCTGTTTTTT. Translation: CASSLEGTGELFF.

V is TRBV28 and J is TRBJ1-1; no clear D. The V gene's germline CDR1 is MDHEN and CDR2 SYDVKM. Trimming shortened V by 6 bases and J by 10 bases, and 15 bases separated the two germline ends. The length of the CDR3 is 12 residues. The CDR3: CASSYPGRTAFF. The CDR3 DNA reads TGTGCCAGCAGCTATCCAGGACGGACAGCTTTCTTT.

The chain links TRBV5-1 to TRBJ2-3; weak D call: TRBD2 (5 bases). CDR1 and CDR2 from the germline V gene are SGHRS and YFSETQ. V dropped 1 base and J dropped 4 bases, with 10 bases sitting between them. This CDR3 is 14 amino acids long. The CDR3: CASSLSSLADTQYF. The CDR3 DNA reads TGCGCCAGCAGCTTGTCCTCACTAGCAGATACGCAGTATTTT.

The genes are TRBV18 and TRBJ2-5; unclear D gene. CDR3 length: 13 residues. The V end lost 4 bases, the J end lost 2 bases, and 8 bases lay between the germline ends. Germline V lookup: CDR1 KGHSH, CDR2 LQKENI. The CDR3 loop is CASSQSRQETQYF. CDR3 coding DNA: TGTGCCAGCTCACAGAGCAGGCAAGAGACCCAGTACTTC.